These 14 T cell receptor beta chains were all obtained from the same sample, sequenced in a study of blood T cell repertoires in COVID-19. The protocol was immunoSEQ multiplex PCR, while the TCRdb copy is restricted to in-frame clones and leaves out a portion. In the table there are 250,000 to 400,000 clones, about 92% of which are singletons. What was sequenced was PBMCs or T cells enriched from blood (not recorded which). All receptors derive from a man aged 55 to 69 who had recovered from COVID-19.

The genes are TRBV19 and TRBJ2-5, with D possibly matching TRBD1 (5 bases). The length of the CDR3 is 13 residues. V was trimmed by 6 bases and J by 0 bases, leaving 8 bases between them. Germline V CDR1 and CDR2: LNHDA, SQIVND (reference sequence). CDR3 residues: CASRPTDQETQYF. The DNA for the CDR3 is TGTGCCAGTAGGCCGACAGACCAAGAGACCCAGTACTTC.

This clone was seen only a few times. The chain has TRBV6-5 and TRBJ1-4; 7 bases agree with TRBD1. CDR3 size: 16 residues. CDR1 and CDR2 from the germline V gene are MNHEY and SVGAGI. V lost 3 bases to trimming and J lost 8 bases; unmatched junction nucleotides: 12. The CDR3 bases are TGTGCCAGCAGTTATCAGATTGGGACAGTGTGGGAAAAACTGTTTTTT. Its protein is CASSYQIGTVWEKLFF.

The chain combines TRBV7-2 with TRBJ1-4, with D possibly TRBD1 on 6 matching bases. The length of the CDR3 is 15 residues. Germline V gene lookup returns CDR1 SGHTA and CDR2 FQGNSA. Trimming took off 4 bases at V and 7 bases at J, with 16 bases between the two ends. The CDR3 nucleotides are TGTGCCAGCAGCTACAAACAGGGTGATCGTGAAAAACTGTTTTTT. Amino acids: CASSYKQGDREKLFF.

The chain is built from TRBV13 and TRBJ2-3; 10 bases map to TRBD2. Per germline, CDR1 PRHDT and CDR2 FYEKMQ (reference sequence). The junction had 11 bases not matched to a gene; V was cut back by 5 bases and J by 3 bases. The CDR3 runs to 17 residues. The CDR3 bases are TGTGCCAGCAGCCCCGCGGTTGGGACTAGCGTAACAGATACGCAGTATTTT. Translated, it gives CASSPAVGTSVTDTQYF.

The rearrangement links TRBV6-5 to TRBJ2-5; 10 bases match TRBD2. V shed 8 bases and J 4 bases; nucleotides not matched to a gene: 7. The CDR3 has 14 residues. Germline values: CDR1 MNHEY, CDR2 SVGAGI. CDR3 loop: CASGSSGSAETQYF. CDR3 bases: TGTGCCAGCGGCTCTAGCGGGAGTGCAGAGACCCAGTACTTC.

The chain uses TRBV6-5 and TRBJ2-3; 7 nucleotides line up with TRBD1. V lost 8 bases and J lost 0; bases outside the gene matches: 8. In germline, CDR1 is MNHEY, CDR2 SVGAGI. The CDR3 totals 15 residues. CDR3 loop: CASVQTGISTDTQYF. The CDR3, as DNA: TGTGCCAGCGTCCAGACAGGGATTAGCACAGATACGCAGTATTTT.

This chain joins TRBV30 and TRBJ2-1, with D tentatively TRBD2 (6 bases). The CDR3 is made up of 11 amino acids. V was cut by 4 bases and J by 14 bases, with 15 bases left in between. Per the germline V gene, CDR1 is GTSNPN and CDR2 is SVGIG (reference sequence). CDR3 nucleotides: TGTGCCTGGACCGGGGGATTAAGTAAGTTCTTC. Protein sequence: CAWTGGLSKFF.

The chain carries TRBV3-1 (or the pseudogene TRBV3-2) and TRBJ2-2; D gene unclear. Trimming cost V 2 bases and J 9 bases, with 7 bases left between them. From germline, CDR1 is LGHDT and CDR2 YNNKEL (reference sequence). The CDR3 sequence is 12 residues long. The CDR3 region has the DNA TGTGCCAGCAGCCAACTTTCTCGGGAGCTGTTTTTT. Protein sequence: CASSQLSRELFF.

This chain joins TRBV4-1 and TRBJ1-2; D is ambiguous. The CDR3 spans 16 residues. Trimming shortened V by 2 bases and J by 7 bases, and 20 bases separated the two germline ends. Germline CDR1 and CDR2: MGHRA and YSYEKL. As DNA, the CDR3 is TGCGCCAGCAGCCAATCCCTACTGGGGAGTTTTGGTGGCTACACCTTC. Its translation: CASSQSLLGSFGGYTF.

The chain employs TRBV7-6 and TRBJ2-5; 8 bases line up with TRBD2. J was trimmed by 2 bases and V by 0 bases; bases with no gene match: 11. Germline loops: CDR1 SGHVS, CDR2 FNYEAQ. The CDR3 consists of 18 residues. The CDR3 region is CASSLAPPAGGPQETQYF. CDR3 DNA: TGTGCCAGCAGCTTAGCCCCCCCCGCGGGAGGCCCACAAGAGACCCAGTACTTC.

The J gene is TRBJ2-7, the V gene TRBV6-1; D may be TRBD1 (6 bases). Germline CDR1 is MNHNS and CDR2 is SASEGT. V lost 0 bases and J 5 bases, leaving 8 bases between the germline ends. The CDR3 spans 13 residues. CDR3 sequence (DNA): TGTGCCAGCAGTGAAGCTGGGGGCAACGAGCAGTACTTC. Its protein product is CASSEAGGNEQYF.

This sequence joins TRBV5-1 and TRBJ1-3, with D uncertain. Deletions cut 5 bases from V and 2 bases from J, with 11 bases between. The V gene's germline CDR1 is SGHRS and CDR2 YFSETQ. The CDR3 is made up of 14 amino acids. CDR3 protein: CASSQDLTGNTIYF. The CDR3 region has the DNA TGCGCCAGCAGTCAGGATTTAACTGGAAACACCATATATTTT.

The chain couples TRBV19 to TRBJ1-1; 10 bases align to TRBD1. The trim removed 3 bases at V and 2 bases at J, leaving 12 bases unmatched. The CDR3 loop spans 18 amino acids. Germline-derived CDR1 and CDR2 are LNHDA and SQIVND (reference sequence). The CDR3 spells CASSMTLGQGPLNTEAFF. In DNA, the CDR3 is TGTGCCAGTAGTATGACTTTGGGACAGGGGCCCTTAAACACTGAAGCTTTCTTT. The full variable domain, its missing parts supplied by reference TRBV19 and TRBJ1-1, is DGGITQSPKYLFRKEGQNVTLSCEQNLNHDAMYWYRQDPGQGLRLIYYSQIVNDFQKGDIAEGYSVSREKKESFPLTVTSAQKNPTAFYLCASSMTLGQGPLNTEAFFGQGTRLTVV.

The chain joins TRBV4-3 to TRBJ2-3, with a tentative D call TRBD1 (6 bases). V was shortened by 6 bases and J by 5 bases, with 15 bases between the two germline ends. The CDR3 has 14 amino acids. CDR1 is LGHNA and CDR2 is YSLEER in the germline V gene. The DNA for the CDR3 is TGCGCCAGCAGTCCGGGACATGGGGTAGATACGCAGTATTTT. Its protein is CASSPGHGVDTQYF.